This is a list of T cell receptor beta chains from one sample in a study of T-cell reconstitution after alpha-beta-depleted transplantation in children. In TCRdb, the PCR reads were re-called with MiXCR into one record per CDR3 protein. The table shows some 490,000 distinct CDR3 sequences, with roughly an eighth occurring only once. The specimen was PBMCs from the stem cell graft donor, collected from the stem cell graft. The receptors derive from a human donor who donated a stem cell graft to a child with combined immunodeficiency. The CDR3 runs from the conserved cysteine through the conserved F or W. The D gene is left open where the match is weak. Size values are once, few and many counts, or a class for expanded clones, and some rows have none.

V gene	J gene	clone size	D gene	CDR3 DNA	CDR3 protein
TRBV7-2	TRBJ2-5	many	NA	TGTGCCAGTAATTTAGGGGGCCAAGAGACCCAGTACTTC	CASNLGGQETQYF
TRBV7-9	TRBJ1-1	NA	NA	TGTGCCAGCAGTCTGGGGGGCCCCGGAGCTTTCTTT	CASSLGGPGAFF
TRBV6-1	TRBJ2-7	few	TRBD1	TGTGCCAGCAGTGAAGGACAGGGGATCTACGAGCAGTACTTC	CASSEGQGIYEQYF
TRBV29-1	TRBJ1-1	NA	NA	TGCAGCGTCCTAGGGATCAGGTCGAACACTGAAGCTTTCTTT	CSVLGIRSNTEAFF
TRBV12-3/TRBV12-4	TRBJ2-1	NA	NA	TGTGCCAGCACCTCGGACTTAATCTACAATGAGCAGTTCTTC	CASTSDLIYNEQFF
TRBV27	TRBJ2-5	NA	TRBD1	TGTGCCAGCAGTTCTCCAGACAGGGTGGATGAGACCCAGTACTTC	CASSSPDRVDETQYF
TRBV5-1	TRBJ2-7	many	NA	TGCGCCAGCAGTTATGGACCTCGCTACGAGCAGTACTTC	CASSYGPRYEQYF
TRBV5-1	TRBJ2-5	few	NA	TGCGCCAGCAGCTGGAAAGAGACCCAGTACTTC	CASSWKETQYF
TRBV24-1	TRBJ2-1	few	TRBD2	TGTGCCACCAGTGATCCAAGCAAAGCGGGAAAATACAATGAGCAGTTCTTC	CATSDPSKAGKYNEQFF
TRBV29-1	TRBJ2-3	few	NA	TGCAGCGTTGAAACAGGACCCTCCTTTTGGGCAGATACGCAGTATTTT	CSVETGPSFWADTQYF
TRBV7-9	TRBJ2-7	NA	TRBD1	TGTGCCAGCAGTATGAACAGGGGCCCCTACGAGCAGTACTTC	CASSMNRGPYEQYF
TRBV21-1	TRBJ2-7	NA	NA	TGTGCCAGCAGCAAAGGATCGGGACAGGGGAACGAGCAGTACTTC	CASSKGSGQGNEQYF
TRBV12-3/TRBV12-4	TRBJ1-1	NA	NA	TGTGCCAGCAGTTCTTCTCCGGGGATCCTCGTGAACACTGAAGCTTTCTTT	CASSSSPGILVNTEAFF
TRBV27	TRBJ2-7	NA	TRBD1	TGTGCCAGCAGACCGGGACAGGGGGCAGGGGAGCAGTACTTC	CASRPGQGAGEQYF
TRBV10-3	TRBJ2-7	NA	NA	TGTGCCATCAGCTCAACCTTGGGGGTTCTGGACGAGCAGTACTTC	CAISSTLGVLDEQYF
TRBV5-1	TRBJ2-3	many	TRBD1	TGCGCCAGCAGCTGGAACGGACAGGGGTGGACAGATACGCAGTATTTT	CASSWNGQGWTDTQYF